This T cell receptor (beta chain) derives from a study of T cells in Graves' hyperthyroidism and ophthalmopathy. Study-wide points: Blood also contained most expanded thyroid clonotypes above 0.001.

RNA transcripts yielded amplified TCR beta CDR3 regions. First-round RT-PCR targeting the TCR CDR3 was performed with the HTBI primer set. TCRdb passed the multiplex PCR reads through MiXCR, listing each CDR3 protein once. The table records under 400,000 distinct CDR3 sequences, about 13% of them present only once. Of note for this clonotype: Its antigen is currently unknown.

Germline CDR1 reads MGHRA; CDR2 reads YSYEKL. V dropped 0 bases and J dropped 3 bases, with 20 bases sitting between them. The CDR3 is 19 amino acids. For the diagnoses, clinical symptoms, serum thyroxine and TRAb, thyroid ultrasound and orbital computed tomography were used. The rearrangement links TRBV4-1 to TRBJ2-2; possibly TRBD1 for D (5 bases). The sequence was collected from a woman younger than 30 with Graves' hyperthyroidism. Sequenced input: blood. This CDR3 reads CASSQDSETESWDTGELFF. DNA for the CDR3: TGCGCCAGCAGCCAAGACAGTGAGACAGAAAGTTGGGACACCGGGGAGCTGTTTTTT.